This T cell receptor beta chain comes out of a study of neurological immune-mediated disorders. Broader study findings: The study found no CDR3 amino acid sequences shared by expanded clones across subjects, suggesting private repertoires in all groups. The greatest TCR clonal expansion appeared in HTLV-1-associated myelopathy and the smallest, falling below healthy controls, in multiple sclerosis.

The CDR3 spans 13 residues. Trimming shortened V by 6 bases and J by 5 bases, and 13 bases separated the two germline ends. With 10-nucleotide random UMIs, 5'RACE was used to make the cDNA. TCRdb re-derived calls from the 5' RACE reads in MiXCR, one entry per CDR3 protein. The table lists approximately 50,000 distinct CDR3 sequences, about 8% of them singletons, with 1.5% to 2% in the top ten. The sample holds many counts of this clonotype. Its antigen is not identified. Time point defined: longitudinal time-point 3. For the unsorted libraries, 2 million PBMCs stored at -80 C served as input. The specimen was PBMCs. This clonotype originated in a woman aged 40 to 49 in good health. V usage is TRBV12-3 or TRBV12-4 and J usage is TRBJ1-1; no clear D gene. CDR3 region: CASSPNDRTEAFF. In DNA form, the CDR3 reads TGTGCCAGCAGCCCCAACGATCGGACTGAAGCTTTCTTT.